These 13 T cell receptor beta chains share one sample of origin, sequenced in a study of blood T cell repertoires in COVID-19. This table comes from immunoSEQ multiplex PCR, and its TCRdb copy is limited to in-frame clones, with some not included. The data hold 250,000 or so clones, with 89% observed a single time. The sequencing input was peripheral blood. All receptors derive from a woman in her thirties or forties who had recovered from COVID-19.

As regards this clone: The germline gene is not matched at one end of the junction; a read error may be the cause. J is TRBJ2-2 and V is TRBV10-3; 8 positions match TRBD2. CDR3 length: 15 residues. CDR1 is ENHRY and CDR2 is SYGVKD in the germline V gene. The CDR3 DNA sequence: TGTGCCACCAGTTCCGGGAGGGCCGAAACCGGGGAGCTGTTTTTT. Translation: CATSSGRAETGELFF.

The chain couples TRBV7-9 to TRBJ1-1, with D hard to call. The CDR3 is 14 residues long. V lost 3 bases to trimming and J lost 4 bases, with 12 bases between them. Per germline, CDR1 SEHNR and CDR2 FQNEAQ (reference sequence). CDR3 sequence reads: CASSFDVKSTEAFF. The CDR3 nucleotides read TGTGCCAGCAGCTTCGATGTCAAGAGCACTGAAGCTTTCTTT.

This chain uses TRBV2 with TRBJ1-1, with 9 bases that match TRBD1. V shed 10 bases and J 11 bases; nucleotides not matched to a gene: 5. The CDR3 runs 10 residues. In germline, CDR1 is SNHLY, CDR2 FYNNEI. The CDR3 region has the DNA TGTGCCACCAGGGGGACAGGGGCTTTCTTT. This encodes CATRGTGAFF.

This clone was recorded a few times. This chain's CDR3 is CASSPIRREVNYGYTF. CDR3 in DNA: TGTGCCAGCAGCCCAATCCGGAGGGAAGTCAACTATGGCTACACCTTC. V and J are TRBV11-2 and TRBJ1-2; D is unclear. Germline CDR1 and CDR2: SGHAT and FQNNGV. This CDR3 region has 16 residues. The V end lost 5 bases, the J end lost 2 bases, and 18 bases lay between the germline ends. The full variable domain, its missing parts supplied by reference TRBV11-2 and TRBJ1-2, is EAGVAQSPRYKIIEKRQSVAFWCNPISGHATLYWYQQILGQGPKLLIQFQNNGVVDDSQLPKDRFSAERLKGVDSTLKIQPAKLEDSAVYLCASSPIRREVNYGYTFGSGTRLTVV.

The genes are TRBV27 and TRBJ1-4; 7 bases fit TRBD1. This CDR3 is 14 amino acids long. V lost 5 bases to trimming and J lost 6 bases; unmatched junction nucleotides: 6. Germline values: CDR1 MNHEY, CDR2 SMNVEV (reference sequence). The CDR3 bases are TGTGCCAGCAGTAAAGGACAGGTTTATGAAAAACTGTTTTTT. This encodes CASSKGQVYEKLFF.

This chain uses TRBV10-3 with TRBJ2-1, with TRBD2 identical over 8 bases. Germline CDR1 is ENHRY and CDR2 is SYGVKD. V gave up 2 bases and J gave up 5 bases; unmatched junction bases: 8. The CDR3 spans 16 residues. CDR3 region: CAISEMGLAGNNEQFF. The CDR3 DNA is TGTGCCATCAGTGAGATGGGTCTAGCGGGTAACAATGAGCAGTTCTTC.

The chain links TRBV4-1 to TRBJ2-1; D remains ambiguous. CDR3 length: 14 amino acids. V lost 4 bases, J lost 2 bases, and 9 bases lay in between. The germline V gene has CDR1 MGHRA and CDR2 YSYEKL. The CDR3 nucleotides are TGCGCCAGCAGCCCGGAGAGTACCTACAATGAGCAGTTCTTC. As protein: CASSPESTYNEQFF.

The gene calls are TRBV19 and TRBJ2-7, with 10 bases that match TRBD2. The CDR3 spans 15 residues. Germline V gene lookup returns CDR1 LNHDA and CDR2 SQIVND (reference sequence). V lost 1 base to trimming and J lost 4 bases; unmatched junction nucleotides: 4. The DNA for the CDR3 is TGTGCCAGTAGTATAGGAGCGGGGGGGCCTTACGAGCAGTACTTC. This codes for CASSIGAGGPYEQYF.

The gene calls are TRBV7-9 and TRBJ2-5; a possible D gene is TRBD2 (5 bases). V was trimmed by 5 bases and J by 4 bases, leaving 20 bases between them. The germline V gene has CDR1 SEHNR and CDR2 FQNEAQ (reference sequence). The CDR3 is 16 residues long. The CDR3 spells CASSGKTPPEVETQYF. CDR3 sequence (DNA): TGTGCCAGCAGCGGTAAGACCCCTCCGGAGGTAGAGACCCAGTACTTC.

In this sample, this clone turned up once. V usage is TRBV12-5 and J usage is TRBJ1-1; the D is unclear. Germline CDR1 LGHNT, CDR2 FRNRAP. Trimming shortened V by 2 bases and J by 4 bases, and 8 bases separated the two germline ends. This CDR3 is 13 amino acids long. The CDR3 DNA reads TGTGCTAGTGGTTTGTTGTCAGGCACTGAAGCTTTCTTT. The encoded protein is CASGLLSGTEAFF.

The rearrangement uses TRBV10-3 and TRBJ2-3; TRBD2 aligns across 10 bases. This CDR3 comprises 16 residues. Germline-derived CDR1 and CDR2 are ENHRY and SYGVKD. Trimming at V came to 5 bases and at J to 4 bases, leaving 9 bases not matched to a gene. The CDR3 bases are TGTGCCATCAGTCCCACTCTAGCGGGAGACGCAGATACGCAGTATTTT. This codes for CAISPTLAGDADTQYF.

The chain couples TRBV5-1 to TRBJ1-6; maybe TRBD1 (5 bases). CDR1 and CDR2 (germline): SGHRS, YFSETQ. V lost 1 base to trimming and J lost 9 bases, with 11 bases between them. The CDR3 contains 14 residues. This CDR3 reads CASSLKAGGSPLHF. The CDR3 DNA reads TGCGCCAGCAGCTTGAAGGCGGGGGGTTCACCCCTCCACTTT.

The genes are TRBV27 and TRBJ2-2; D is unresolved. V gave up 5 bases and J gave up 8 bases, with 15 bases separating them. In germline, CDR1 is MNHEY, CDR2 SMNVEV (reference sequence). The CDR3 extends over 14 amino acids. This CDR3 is CASSVDMVGGELFF. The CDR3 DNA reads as TGTGCCAGCAGTGTAGACATGGTTGGGGGGGAGCTGTTTTTT.